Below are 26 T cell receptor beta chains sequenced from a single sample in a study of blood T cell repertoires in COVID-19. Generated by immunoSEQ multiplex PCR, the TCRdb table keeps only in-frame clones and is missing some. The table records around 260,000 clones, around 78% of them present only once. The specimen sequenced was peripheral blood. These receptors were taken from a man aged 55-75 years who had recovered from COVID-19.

The CDR3 loop is CASSSVANEQFF. The CDR3 DNA follows: TGTGCCAGCAGCTCTGTAGCGAATGAGCAGTTCTTC. The rearrangement uses TRBV7-9 and TRBJ2-1; possibly TRBD2 for D (5 bases). V was trimmed by 4 bases and J by 7 bases, leaving 8 bases between them. This CDR3 has 12 residues. Germline V gene lookup returns CDR1 SEHNR and CDR2 FQNEAQ (reference sequence).

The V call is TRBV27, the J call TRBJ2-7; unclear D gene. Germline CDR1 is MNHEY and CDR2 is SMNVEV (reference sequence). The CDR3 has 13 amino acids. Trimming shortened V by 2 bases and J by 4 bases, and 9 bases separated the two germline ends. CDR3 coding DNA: TGTGCCAGCAGTTTAGTGAACGGGTACGAGCAGTACTTC. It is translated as CASSLVNGYEQYF.

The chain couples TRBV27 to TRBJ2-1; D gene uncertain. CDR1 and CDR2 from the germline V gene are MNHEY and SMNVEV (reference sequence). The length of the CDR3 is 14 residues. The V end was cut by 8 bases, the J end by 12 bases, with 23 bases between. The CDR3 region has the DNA TGTGCCAGCGGGCCCCATGGCTCTGGTCGTGGGCAGTTCTTC. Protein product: CASGPHGSGRGQFF.

The CDR3 region is CASSLRTGGSEQYF. In DNA, the CDR3 is TGTGCCAGCAGTCTACGTACAGGGGGAAGTGAGCAGTACTTC. The V call is TRBV25-1, the J call TRBJ2-7; 8 bases line up with TRBD1. The CDR3 is made up of 14 amino acids. The V segment lost 5 bases and the J segment 7 bases; nucleotides outside the gene matches: 10. Germline CDR1 reads MGHDK; CDR2 reads SYGVNS.

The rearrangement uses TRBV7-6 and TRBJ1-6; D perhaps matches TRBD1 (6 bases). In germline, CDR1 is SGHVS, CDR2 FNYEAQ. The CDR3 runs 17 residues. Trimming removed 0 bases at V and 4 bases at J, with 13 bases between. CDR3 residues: CASSLAPGASYNSPLHF. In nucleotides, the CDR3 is TGTGCCAGCAGCTTAGCACCAGGGGCGTCATATAATTCACCCCTCCACTTT.

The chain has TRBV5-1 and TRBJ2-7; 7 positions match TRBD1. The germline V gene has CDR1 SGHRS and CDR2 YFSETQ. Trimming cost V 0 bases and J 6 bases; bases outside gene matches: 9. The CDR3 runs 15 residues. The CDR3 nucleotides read TGCGCCAGCAGCTTGGCCGTCGGTGGACAGGCCGAGCAGTACTTC. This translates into CASSLAVGGQAEQYF.

The CDR3 protein is CATSRGGGFAVNNEQFF. The CDR3 coding sequence is TGTGCCACCAGCAGAGGGGGGGGATTTGCCGTAAACAATGAGCAGTTCTTC. V gene TRBV15 combines with J gene TRBJ2-1; the match to TRBD2 covers 7 bases. J was trimmed by 5 bases and V by 1 base; bases with no gene match: 11. The germline CDR1 and CDR2 sequences are LNHNV and YYDKDF (reference sequence). CDR3 length: 17 residues.

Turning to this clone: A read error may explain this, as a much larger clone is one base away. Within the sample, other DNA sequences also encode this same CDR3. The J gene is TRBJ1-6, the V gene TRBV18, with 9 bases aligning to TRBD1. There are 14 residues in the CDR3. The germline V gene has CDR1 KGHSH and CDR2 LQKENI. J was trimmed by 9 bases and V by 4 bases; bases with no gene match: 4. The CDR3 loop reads CASSRDRVSSPLHF. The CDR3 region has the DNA TGTGCCAGCTCACGGGACAGGGTCAGTTCACCCCTCCACTTT.

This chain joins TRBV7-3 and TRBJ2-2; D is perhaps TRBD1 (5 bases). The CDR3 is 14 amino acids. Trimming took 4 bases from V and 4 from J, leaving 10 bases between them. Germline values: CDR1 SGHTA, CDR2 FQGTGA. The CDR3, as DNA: TGTGCCAGCAGCTCTCAACAGGTCACCGGGGAGCTGTTTTTT. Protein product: CASSSQQVTGELFF.

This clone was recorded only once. The CDR3 region is CASSLASGGARRTDTQYF. The CDR3 coding sequence is TGTGCCAGCAGCTTAGCTAGCGGGGGGGCCCGGCGAACAGATACGCAGTATTTT. The chain links TRBV7-2 to TRBJ2-3, with 11 positions matching TRBD2. From germline, CDR1 is SGHTA and CDR2 FQGNSA. This CDR3 is 18 amino acids long. Trimming removed 0 bases from V and 3 bases from J; junction bases left unmatched: 8.

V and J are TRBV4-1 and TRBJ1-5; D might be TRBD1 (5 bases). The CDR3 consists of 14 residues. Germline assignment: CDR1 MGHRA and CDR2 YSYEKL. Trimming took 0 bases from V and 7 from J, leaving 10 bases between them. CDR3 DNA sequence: TGCGCCAGCAGCCAAGAACGGACAAAACAGCCCCAGCATTTT. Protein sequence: CASSQERTKQPQHF.

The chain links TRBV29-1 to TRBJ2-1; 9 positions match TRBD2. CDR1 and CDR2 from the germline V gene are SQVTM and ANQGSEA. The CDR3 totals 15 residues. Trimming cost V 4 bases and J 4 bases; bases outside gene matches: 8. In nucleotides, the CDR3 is TGCAGCGTTGTATTGGGCGGGAGGGCATACAATGAGCAGTTCTTC. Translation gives CSVVLGGRAYNEQFF.

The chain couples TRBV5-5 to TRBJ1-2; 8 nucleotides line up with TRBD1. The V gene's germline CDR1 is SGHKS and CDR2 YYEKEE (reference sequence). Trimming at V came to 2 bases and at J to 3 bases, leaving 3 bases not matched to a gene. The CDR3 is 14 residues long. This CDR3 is CASSLGTGYYGYTF. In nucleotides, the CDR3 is TGTGCCAGCAGCTTAGGGACAGGCTACTATGGCTACACCTTC.

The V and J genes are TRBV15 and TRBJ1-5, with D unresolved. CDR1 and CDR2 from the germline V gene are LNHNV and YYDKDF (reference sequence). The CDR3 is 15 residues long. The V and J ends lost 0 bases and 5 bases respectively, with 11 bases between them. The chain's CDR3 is CATSRDDRGDQPQHF. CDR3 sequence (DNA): TGTGCCACCAGCAGAGATGATCGGGGAGATCAGCCCCAGCATTTT.

The CDR3 region has the DNA TGCAGTGCTAGTTCACAGGGCTACACTGAAGCTTTCTTT. This encodes CSASSQGYTEAFF. V is TRBV20-1 and J is TRBJ1-1; possibly TRBD1 for D (6 bases). Per the germline V gene, CDR1 is DFQATT and CDR2 is SNEGSKA (reference sequence). Trimming took off 3 bases at V and 3 bases at J, with 11 bases between the two ends. This CDR3 spans 13 amino acids.

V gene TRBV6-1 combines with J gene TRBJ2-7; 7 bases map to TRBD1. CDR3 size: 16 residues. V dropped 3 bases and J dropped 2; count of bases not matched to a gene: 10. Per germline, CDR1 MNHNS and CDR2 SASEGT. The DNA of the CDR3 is TGTGCCAGCAGTGAGACAGGGTCGACTTACCCCTACGAGCAGTACTTC. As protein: CASSETGSTYPYEQYF.

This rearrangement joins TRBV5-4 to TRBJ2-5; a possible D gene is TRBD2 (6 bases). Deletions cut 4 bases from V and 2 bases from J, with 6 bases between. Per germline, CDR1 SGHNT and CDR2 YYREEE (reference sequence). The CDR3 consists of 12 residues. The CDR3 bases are TGTGCCAGCAGCCGGGAGCAAGAGACCCAGTACTTC. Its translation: CASSREQETQYF.

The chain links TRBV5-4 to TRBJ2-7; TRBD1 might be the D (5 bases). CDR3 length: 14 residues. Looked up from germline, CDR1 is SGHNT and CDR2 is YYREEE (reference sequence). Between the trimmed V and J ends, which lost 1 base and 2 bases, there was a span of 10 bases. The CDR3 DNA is TGTGCCAGCAGCTTGTGGACAAAAGCCTACGAGCAGTACTTC. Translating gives CASSLWTKAYEQYF. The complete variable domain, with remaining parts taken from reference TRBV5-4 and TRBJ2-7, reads ETGVTQSPTHLIKTRGQQVTLRCSSQSGHNTVSWYQQALGQGPQFIFQYYREEENGRGNFPPRFSGLQFPNYSSELNVNALELDDSALYLCASSLWTKAYEQYFGPGTRLTVT.

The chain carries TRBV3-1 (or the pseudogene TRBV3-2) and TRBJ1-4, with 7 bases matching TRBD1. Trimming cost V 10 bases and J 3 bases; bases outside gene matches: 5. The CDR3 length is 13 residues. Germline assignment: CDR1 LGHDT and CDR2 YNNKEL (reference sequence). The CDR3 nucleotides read TGTGCCACCCAGCAGGGGGCTAATGAAAAACTGTTTTTT. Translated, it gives CATQQGANEKLFF.

The CDR3 sequence: CASRRRANTGELFF. As DNA, the CDR3 is TGTGCCAGCAGGAGGCGAGCGAACACCGGGGAGCTGTTTTTT. The chain links TRBV28 to TRBJ2-2; D is undetermined. Looked up from germline, CDR1 is MDHEN and CDR2 is SYDVKM. The CDR3 consists of 14 residues. The germline V and J ends were trimmed by 6 bases and 0 bases, with 8 bases remaining between them. Drawing the rest from reference TRBV28 and TRBJ2-2, the complete variable domain is DVKVTQSSRYLVKRTGEKVFLECVQDMDHENMFWYRQDPGLGLRLIYFSYDVKMKEKGDIPEGYSVSREKKERFSLILESASTNQTSMYLCASRRRANTGELFFGEGSRLTVL.

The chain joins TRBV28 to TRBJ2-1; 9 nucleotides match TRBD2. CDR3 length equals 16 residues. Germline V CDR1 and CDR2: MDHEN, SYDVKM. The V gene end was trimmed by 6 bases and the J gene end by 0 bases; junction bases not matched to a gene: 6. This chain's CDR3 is CASRGSRGGSYNEQFF. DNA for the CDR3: TGTGCCAGCAGAGGATCGCGGGGGGGCTCCTACAATGAGCAGTTCTTC.

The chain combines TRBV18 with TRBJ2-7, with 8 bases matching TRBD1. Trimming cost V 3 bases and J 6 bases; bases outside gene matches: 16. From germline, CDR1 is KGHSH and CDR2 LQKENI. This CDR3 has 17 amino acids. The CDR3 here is CASSPIGPTDRGGEQYF. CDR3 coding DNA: TGTGCCAGCTCACCTATCGGCCCGACCGACAGGGGAGGCGAGCAGTACTTC.

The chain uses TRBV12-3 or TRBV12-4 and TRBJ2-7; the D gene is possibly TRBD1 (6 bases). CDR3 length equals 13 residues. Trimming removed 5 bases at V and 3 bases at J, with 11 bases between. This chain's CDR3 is CASSPDSNYEQYF. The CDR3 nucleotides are TGTGCCAGCAGTCCGGACAGTAACTACGAGCAGTACTTC.

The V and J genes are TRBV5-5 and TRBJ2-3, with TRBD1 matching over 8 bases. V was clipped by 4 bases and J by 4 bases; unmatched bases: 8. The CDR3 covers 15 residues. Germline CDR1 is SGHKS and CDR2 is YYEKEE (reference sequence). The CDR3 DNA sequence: TGTGCCAGCAGCCCAGGACAGGGAAACGCAGATACGCAGTATTTT. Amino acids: CASSPGQGNADTQYF.

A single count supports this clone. The CDR3 loop reads CSVGGGGEKLFF. In DNA form, the CDR3 reads TGCAGCGTTGGAGGGGGCGGTGAAAAACTGTTTTTT. The chain joins TRBV29-1 to TRBJ1-4; 7 nucleotides line up with TRBD1. The CDR3 consists of 12 residues. The J segment lost 7 bases and the V segment lost 4 bases, leaving 3 bases of the junction unmatched. CDR1 is SQVTM, CDR2 ANQGSEA, per germline.

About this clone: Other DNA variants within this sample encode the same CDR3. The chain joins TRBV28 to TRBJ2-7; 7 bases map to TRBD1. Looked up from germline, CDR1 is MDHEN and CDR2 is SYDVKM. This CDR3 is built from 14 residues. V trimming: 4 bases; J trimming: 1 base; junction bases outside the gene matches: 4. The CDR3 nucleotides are TGTGCCAGCAGTTCACCGGGACAGTCCTACGAGCAGTACTTC. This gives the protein CASSSPGQSYEQYF.